This T cell receptor beta chain originates from a study of OX40 agonist ivuxolimab in advanced cancers. Study as a whole: Of mixed ages from about 20 to 90 and averaging about 56 years, the group was roughly 83% male. People who had prior anti-PD-1, anti-PD-L1 or anti-CTLA-4 therapy could take part, and about 40% had some. The study, taken as a whole, reports: Certain nonresponders likewise exhibited a low normalized T-cell clonal expansion.

Clones were read by immunoSEQ multiplex PCR, and TCRdb kept only the in-frame ones, dropping some. The table includes tens of thousands of clones, around 80% detected once. A word on this clone: Antigen: not known.

The V segment lost 3 bases and the J segment 7 bases; nucleotides outside the gene matches: 7. Germline V gene sequence: CDR1 MDHEN, CDR2 SYDVKM. CDR3 length: 14 residues. Source: CD4+ or CD8+ T cells sorted from blood, taken in a trial of the OX40 agonist ivuxolimab. This sequence joins TRBV28 and TRBJ1-2; 8 bases fit TRBD1. The clonotype comes from an adult with an advanced solid tumor such as melanoma, head and neck, liver or kidney cancer. The CDR3 coding sequence is TGTGCCAGCAGTTTCGCCCAGGGGGCTGCTGGCTACACCTTC. Its protein is CASSFAQGAAGYTF.